A single sample gave rise to the 25 T cell receptor beta chains below, sequenced in a study of T cell repertoires in cytomegalovirus infection. MiXCR, run by TCRdb on the reads, gives a single entry per CDR3 protein. The table shows tens of thousands of distinct CDR3 sequences, with around 33% occurring only once. No antigen has been assigned to these receptors. The sample was PBMCs, sequenced either directly or after in vitro stimulation (not recorded which). The receptors here all came from a human donor in good health (CMV status not recorded). Some clones in this sample may be carry-over from other donors' samples.

The chain recombines TRBV19 with TRBJ1-2, with a tentative D call TRBD1 (6 bases). Looked up from germline, CDR1 is LNHDA and CDR2 is SQIVND (reference sequence). V lost 6 bases and J lost 4, with 18 bases in between. CDR3 length equals 15 residues. CDR3 nucleotides: TGTGCCAGTAGGGCCCAGGGGACCCAGGGCTATGGCTACACCTTC. The encoded protein is CASRAQGTQGYGYTF.

This clonotype came up a few times. The DNA of the CDR3 is TGTGCCAGCAGCTTGGCACAGGTGAACACTGAAGCTTTCTTT. Amino acids: CASSLAQVNTEAFF. This chain uses TRBV5-5 with TRBJ1-1, with a tentative D call TRBD1 (5 bases). Trimming took 0 bases from V and 0 from J, leaving 6 bases between them. This CDR3 is built from 14 residues. Germline V CDR1 and CDR2: SGHKS, YYEKEE (reference sequence).

This chain links TRBV3-1 with TRBJ2-1; 9 positions agree with TRBD1. Germline lookup yields CDR1 LGHDT and CDR2 YNNKEL (reference sequence). There are 15 residues in the CDR3. Trimming took 0 bases from V and 6 from J; bases not matched to a gene: 3. In DNA form, the CDR3 reads TGTGCCAGCAGCCAAGAGGGACAGGGTTCCAATGAGCAGTTCTTC. This encodes CASSQEGQGSNEQFF.

The sample holds a few counts of this clonotype. V usage is TRBV7-6 and J usage is TRBJ2-3, with 7 bases that match TRBD2. Looked up from germline, CDR1 is SGHVS and CDR2 is FNYEAQ. CDR3 length: 14 residues. Unmatched junction bases numbered 8, after V lost 5 bases and J lost 6 bases. CDR3 nucleotides: TGTGCCAGCAGCCTATCTAGCGGTCGGGATACGCAGTATTTT. Translated, it gives CASSLSSGRDTQYF.

The chain uses TRBV2 and TRBJ2-6, with D possibly TRBD1 on 6 matching bases. Looked up from germline, CDR1 is SNHLY and CDR2 is FYNNEI. V lost 6 bases, J lost 2 bases, and 11 bases lay in between. The CDR3 has 15 amino acids. The CDR3 DNA reads TGTGCCAGCAGGTACAGGGAGACTGGGGCCAACGTCCTGACTTTC. Its translation: CASRYRETGANVLTF.

The gene calls are TRBV20-1 and TRBJ2-1; weak D call: TRBD1 (6 bases). The V end lost 3 bases, the J end lost 0 bases, and 6 bases lay between the germline ends. Germline CDR1 and CDR2: DFQATT and SNEGSKA (reference sequence). The CDR3 loop spans 13 amino acids. CDR3 protein: CSARTGSYNEQFF. CDR3 nucleotide sequence: TGCAGTGCTAGGACAGGCTCCTACAATGAGCAGTTCTTC.

The rearrangement uses TRBV14 and TRBJ2-7; the match to TRBD2 covers 7 bases. Trimming removed 4 bases from V and 7 bases from J; junction bases left unmatched: 10. The CDR3 contains 14 residues. Germline V gene data show CDR1 as SGHDN and CDR2 as FVKESK. CDR3 nucleotides: TGTGCCAGCAGCCTGGGCGGGGGATTGAGGGAGCAGTACTTC. Translating it yields CASSLGGGLREQYF.

This clonotype was counted ten times or more. The rearrangement links TRBV12-3 or TRBV12-4 to TRBJ2-2; the D gene is possibly TRBD2 (6 bases). Trimming shortened V by 8 bases and J by 6 bases, and 16 bases separated the two germline ends. The CDR3 loop spans 14 amino acids. DNA for the CDR3: TGTGCCAGCGCCGGGAGTGCCAATTCCGGGGAGCTGTTTTTT. This sequence encodes CASAGSANSGELFF.

In this sample, this clonotype turned up once. The rearrangement joins TRBV4-3 to TRBJ1-2; 8 positions agree with TRBD1. Germline V lookup: CDR1 LGHNA, CDR2 YSLEER. This CDR3 spans 12 amino acids. V lost 5 bases, J lost 8 bases, and 4 bases stayed unmatched. CDR3 bases: TGCGCCAGCAGCAGGGGACAGGTGGGCTACACCTTC. Amino acid sequence: CASSRGQVGYTF.

This clonotype was recorded a few times. The chain couples TRBV7-6 to TRBJ2-2; D is possibly TRBD1 (6 bases). CDR3 size: 16 residues. Trimming removed 3 bases from V and 0 bases from J, with 11 bases in between. Germline-derived CDR1 and CDR2 are SGHVS and FNYEAQ. The chain's CDR3 is CASSFIDRSNTGELFF. In DNA, the CDR3 is TGTGCCAGCAGCTTTATCGACAGGTCGAACACCGGGGAGCTGTTTTTT.

With regard to this clonotype: At one end, the junction sequence differs from germline, possibly due to a read error. The chain employs TRBV28 and TRBJ1-2; the match to TRBD1 covers 9 bases. The CDR3 loop spans 14 amino acids. The germline V gene encodes CDR1 MDHEN and CDR2 SYDVKM. This CDR3 is CASSLGQGRDGYTF. In nucleotides, the CDR3 is TGTGCCAGCAGCCTGGGACAGGGAAGAGATGGTTACACCTTC.

The V gene is TRBV5-1, the J gene TRBJ1-2; maybe TRBD1 (6 bases). V lost 3 bases to trimming and J lost 6 bases, with 15 bases between them. The CDR3 sequence is 14 residues long. Germline V gives CDR1 SGHRS, CDR2 YFSETQ. DNA of the CDR3: TGCGCCAGCAGCTCCACCTGGGACACCCATGGCTACACCTTC. Protein sequence: CASSSTWDTHGYTF.

V and J are TRBV2 and TRBJ2-5; 8 bases are shared with TRBD2. The CDR3 loop spans 17 amino acids. Per the germline V gene, CDR1 is SNHLY and CDR2 is FYNNEI. V was pared by 7 bases and J by 3 bases, with 16 bases of the junction left unmatched. CDR3 region: CASKWSGRGASKETQYF. The CDR3 nucleotides read TGTGCCAGCAAGTGGTCCGGGCGGGGGGCATCGAAAGAGACCCAGTACTTC. The whole variable domain, remainder taken from reference TRBV2 and TRBJ2-5, is EPEVTQTPSHQVTQMGQEVILRCVPISNHLYFYWYRQILGQKVEFLVSFYNNEISEKSEIFDDQFSVERPDGSNFTLKIRSTKLEDSAMYFCASKWSGRGASKETQYFGPGTRLLVL.

Only a few counts were recorded for this clonotype. V and J are TRBV20-1 and TRBJ1-5; D is ambiguous. Trimming shortened V by 0 bases and J by 4 bases, and 10 bases separated the two germline ends. The CDR3 runs 14 residues. From germline, CDR1 is DFQATT and CDR2 SNEGSKA (reference sequence). CDR3 sequence: CSARDVQRNQPQHF. The CDR3, as DNA: TGCAGTGCTAGAGATGTCCAGAGAAATCAGCCCCAGCATTTT.

Worth noting for this clonotype: A much larger clone lies one base from this, so it may be a read error. The V call is TRBV7-2, the J call TRBJ2-3; tentatively, D is TRBD1 or TRBD2 (5 bases each). Trimming took off 1 base at V and 6 bases at J, with 14 bases between the two ends. The germline V gene has CDR1 SGHTA and CDR2 FQGNSA. The CDR3 sequence is 15 residues long. CDR3 amino acids: CASSLGGEGGDTQYF. CDR3 in DNA: TGTGCCAGCAGCTTAGGAGGGGAAGGTGGGGATACGCAGTATTTT. The variable domain in full, with the rest retrieved from reference TRBV7-2 and TRBJ2-3, is GAGVSQSPSNKVTEKGKDVELRCDPISGHTALYWYRQSLGQGLEFLIYFQGNSAPDKSGLPSDRFSAERTGGSVSTLTIQRTQQEDSAVYLCASSLGGEGGDTQYFGPGTRLTVL.

This clonotype was detected a few times. The chain couples TRBV19 to TRBJ2-7; D is possibly TRBD1 (6 bases). The ends were cut back, 5 bases at V and 4 bases at J, with 15 bases in the middle. From germline, CDR1 is LNHDA and CDR2 SQIVND (reference sequence). CDR3 length: 14 amino acids. The CDR3 sequence: CASSPDIGQYEQYF. The DNA for the CDR3 is TGTGCCAGTAGTCCGGATATCGGACAGTACGAGCAGTACTTC.

V is TRBV6-5 and J is TRBJ2-7; D unclear. Germline lookup yields CDR1 MNHEY and CDR2 SVGAGI. This CDR3 has 12 residues. The V end was cut by 7 bases, the J end by 2 bases, with 9 bases between. As DNA, the CDR3 is TGTGCCAGCATTTTCCCCCCCTACGAGCAGTACTTC. Translation gives CASIFPPYEQYF.

This rearrangement joins TRBV19 to TRBJ1-2; D unclear. V was clipped by 8 bases and J by 6 bases, with 7 bases between them. From germline, CDR1 is LNHDA and CDR2 SQIVND (reference sequence). This CDR3 is 10 amino acids long. CDR3 sequence reads: CASGQDGYTF. The CDR3 DNA follows: TGTGCCAGTGGGCAGGATGGCTACACCTTC.

The chain employs TRBV7-6 and TRBJ1-1; 8 positions agree with TRBD1. V was clipped by 5 bases and J by 1 base; unmatched bases: 3. The CDR3 contains 14 residues. The germline CDR1 and CDR2 sequences are SGHVS and FNYEAQ. The DNA of the CDR3 is TGTGCCAGCAGCCAGGGGGCTGCGAACACTGAAGCTTTCTTT. Its translation is CASSQGAANTEAFF.

V usage is TRBV20-1 and J usage is TRBJ1-1; a weak D match, TRBD1 (6 bases). V lost 6 bases, J lost 2 bases, and 16 bases lay in between. CDR3 length: 14 amino acids. Germline CDR1 is DFQATT and CDR2 is SNEGSKA (reference sequence). CDR3 residues: CSAGGAGYNTEAFF. For the CDR3, the DNA is TGCAGTGCGGGGGGGGCAGGGTATAACACTGAAGCTTTCTTT.

Many counts were recorded for this clonotype. V gene TRBV7-2 combines with J gene TRBJ1-5, with 7 bases lining up with TRBD1. The CDR3 is made up of 15 amino acids. Germline CDR1 SGHTA, CDR2 FQGNSA. V lost 5 bases to trimming and J lost 0 bases; unmatched junction nucleotides: 4. CDR3 amino acids: CASSSDRVSNQPQHF. The DNA for the CDR3 is TGTGCCAGCAGCAGTGACAGGGTTAGCAATCAGCCCCAGCATTTT.

The chain carries TRBV6-2 or TRBV6-3 and TRBJ2-7; TRBD2 agrees at 10 bases. This CDR3 has 14 residues. The trim removed 3 bases at V and 2 bases at J, leaving 1 base unmatched. Germline V gene data show CDR1 as MNHEY and CDR2 as SVGEGT. In DNA, the CDR3 is TGTGCCAGCAGTTATACTAGCGGGGCCTACGAGCAGTACTTC. This gives the protein CASSYTSGAYEQYF.

The chain uses TRBV7-2 and TRBJ2-4, with D unresolved. Germline CDR1 SGHTA, CDR2 FQGNSA. The CDR3 spans 13 residues. Trimming pared 1 base from V and 3 bases from J, leaving 4 bases between. DNA of the CDR3: TGTGCCAGCAGCTTAGTGGTCAAAAACATTCAGTACTTC. It yields the protein CASSLVVKNIQYF. The variable domain in full, with the rest retrieved from reference TRBV7-2 and TRBJ2-4, is GAGVSQSPSNKVTEKGKDVELRCDPISGHTALYWYRQSLGQGLEFLIYFQGNSAPDKSGLPSDRFSAERTGGSVSTLTIQRTQQEDSAVYLCASSLVVKNIQYFGAGTRLSVL.

The rearrangement uses TRBV20-1 and TRBJ1-2; D remains ambiguous. The ends were cut back, 6 bases at V and 6 bases at J, with 14 bases in the middle. CDR3 length: 12 residues. Germline V CDR1 and CDR2: DFQATT, SNEGSKA (reference sequence). CDR3 region: CSAPRRDDGYTF. The DNA of the CDR3 is TGCAGTGCCCCGCGGAGGGATGATGGCTACACCTTC.

V usage is TRBV7-9 and J usage is TRBJ2-7, with D perhaps matching TRBD1 or TRBD2 (5 bases each). Germline CDR1 reads SEHNR; CDR2 reads FQNEAQ (reference sequence). This CDR3 is built from 14 residues. Trimming pared 5 bases from V and 4 bases from J, leaving 15 bases between. Here the CDR3 reads CASSATGRRYEQYF. The CDR3 nucleotides are TGTGCCAGCAGCGCCACGGGACGGCGATACGAGCAGTACTTC.